This T cell receptor (beta chain) comes out of a study of regulatory T cells in long-lasting Graves disease. Time point defined: persistent/refractory GD, antithyroid drugs over 5 years with positive TRAb. PBMCs provided the RNA from which the TCR library was made. CDR3 length: 14 amino acids. V lost 6 bases and J 4 bases, leaving 18 bases between the germline ends. Germline V gene sequence: CDR1 SQVTM, CDR2 ANQGSEA. The study's findings and limits: Preferential use of TRBV28, TRBJ1-2 and TRBJ2-5 was seen in persistent disease. Rather than thyroid tissue, only peripheral blood underwent study. Shared public clonotypes totalled roughly 2,500 in persistent patients, compared with around 930 in new patients.

Libraries of TCR beta came from iRepertoire HTBI primers plus Arm-PCR of CDR3 regions. As originally analysed: Taken together, the samples had 55 to 70 TRBV and 13 to 15 TRBJ segments identified. One entry per CDR3 protein results from TCRdb running MiXCR on the multiplex PCR reads. TCRdb's processing, not the authors', yielded these V and J calls. This sample has hundreds of thousands of distinct CDR3 sequences, with around a fifth found just once. This clonotype was detected many times. Its antigen is still unknown. This receptor was obtained from a female donor with Graves disease. Sequencing used peripheral blood mononuclear cells (PBMCs), obtained when the disease was refractory, from a patient treated with antithyroid drugs. The genes are TRBV29-1 and TRBJ1-1; D remains unclear. CDR3 coding DNA: TGCAGCGTCGTCATGGGAGGCCTAGGCACTGAAGCTTTCTTT. Protein sequence: CSVVMGGLGTEAFF.